This TCR beta chain stems from a study of shared T cell receptors in the human thymus. V shed 6 bases and J shed 3 bases, with 20 bases lying between them. The CDR3 contains 16 residues. The germline gives CDR1 MDHEN, CDR2 SYDVKM. The assay was immunoSEQ multiplex PCR, and TCRdb's table has in-frame clones only and misses some. Of more than 550,000 clones listed, roughly 86% are singletons. The same specimen was also included in a second study, on human thymus T cells.

This TCR was recovered from a boy less than two years old with a congenital heart defect. The material sequenced was thymocytes. The chain employs TRBV28 and TRBJ1-1, with D perhaps TRBD1 (5 bases). The CDR3 sequence is CASRLRGVMGYTEAFF. The DNA for the CDR3 is TGTGCCAGCAGGTTGCGGGGGGTTATGGGTTACACTGAAGCTTTCTTT.